These 23 T cell receptor beta chains came from one sample sequenced in a study of blood T cell repertoires in COVID-19. Sequencing used immunoSEQ multiplex PCR; TCRdb keeps in-frame clones, though not all of them. The sample lists about 43,000 clones, 70% to 90% occurring once. Sequencing used peripheral blood. These receptors originate from a man between 60 and 70 years old with active COVID-19.

J is TRBJ1-4 and V is TRBV7-2; D not certain. V lost 4 bases to trimming and J lost 6 bases, with 12 bases between them. The CDR3 has 14 amino acids. The germline V gene has CDR1 SGHTA and CDR2 FQGNSA. The CDR3: CASSSGRRDEKLFF. CDR3 coding DNA: TGTGCCAGCAGCTCCGGTCGGCGGGATGAAAAACTGTTTTTT.

For this clone: A read error may produce the germline difference seen at one junction end. The chain uses TRBV19 and TRBJ2-1; 13 nucleotides line up with TRBD2. The CDR3 covers 15 residues. CDR1 and CDR2 from the germline V gene are LNHDA and SQIVND (reference sequence). The CDR3 bases are TGTGCCAGTAGTATGAGCTGGACTAGCGGGAGATACAATGTCTTC. Protein product: CASSMSWTSGRYNVF.

This clone was picked up a small number of times. The gene calls are TRBV7-9 and TRBJ1-1; D unresolved. Germline-derived CDR1 and CDR2 are SEHNR and FQNEAQ (reference sequence). V gave up 1 base and J gave up 0 bases, with 6 bases separating them. This CDR3 has 14 amino acids. The CDR3: CASSLVAMNTEAFF. CDR3 coding DNA: TGTGCCAGCAGCTTAGTGGCCATGAACACTGAAGCTTTCTTT.

This chain links TRBV18 with TRBJ2-2; possible D gene TRBD1, 5 bases. Trimming removed 6 bases at V and 0 bases at J, with 8 bases between. The CDR3 consists of 14 residues. CDR1 is KGHSH, CDR2 LQKENI, per germline. The CDR3 coding sequence is TGTGCCAGCTCCACGACAGCGAACACCGGGGAGCTGTTTTTT. Amino acids: CASSTTANTGELFF.

This chain joins TRBV28 and TRBJ2-6; D is perhaps TRBD2 (7 bases). The germline gives CDR1 MDHEN, CDR2 SYDVKM. The V and J ends lost 4 bases and 0 bases respectively, with 10 bases between them. The CDR3 extends over 16 amino acids. The CDR3 loop is CASSWGGASGANVLTF. CDR3 nucleotide sequence: TGTGCCAGCAGTTGGGGGGGGGCCTCTGGGGCCAACGTCCTGACTTTC.

The CDR3 DNA sequence: TGTGCCAGCGAGGACAGGGAACCCGGCACTGAAGCTTTCTTT. Translated, it gives CASEDREPGTEAFF. This chain joins TRBV6-4 and TRBJ1-1, with TRBD1 matching over 8 bases. The CDR3 contains 14 residues. CDR1 MRHNA and CDR2 SNTAGT come from the germline V gene. After removal of 8 bases from V and 4 bases from J, the junction contained 9 bases not matched to a gene.

The chain combines TRBV7-2 with TRBJ2-1; TRBD2 aligns across 10 bases. V gave up 1 base and J gave up 5 bases; unmatched junction bases: 5. Germline CDR1 SGHTA, CDR2 FQGNSA. This CDR3 comprises 16 residues. The CDR3 nucleotides are TGTGCCAGCAGCTTAGAAGCGGGAGGGGGCCACAATGAGCAGTTCTTC. Protein product: CASSLEAGGGHNEQFF.

This chain joins TRBV6-2 or TRBV6-3 and TRBJ2-3; 7 nucleotides align to TRBD2. Germline V lookup: CDR1 MNHEY, CDR2 SVGEGT. The CDR3 spans 16 residues. The V gene end was trimmed by 5 bases and the J gene end by 6 bases; junction bases not matched to a gene: 14. The CDR3 reads CASSPNGGGGGDTQYF. The DNA of the CDR3 is TGTGCCAGCAGTCCGAACGGCGGGGGAGGCGGGGATACGCAGTATTTT.

The rearrangement joins TRBV5-1 to TRBJ1-2; tentatively, D is TRBD1 (5 bases). V was pared by 2 bases and J by 4 bases, with 12 bases between. The CDR3 consists of 14 residues. Germline V gene lookup returns CDR1 SGHRS and CDR2 YFSETQ. The CDR3 nucleotides are TGCGCCAGCAGCTTAGGGGATCGAGGCTATGGCTACACCTTC. Amino acid sequence: CASSLGDRGYGYTF.

In its sample, this clone was seen once. The genes are TRBV6-5 and TRBJ2-7, with TRBD2 identical over 10 bases. Germline V gene sequence: CDR1 MNHEY, CDR2 SVGAGI. The CDR3 is made up of 14 amino acids. J lost 3 bases, V lost 7 bases, and 6 bases had no gene match. This chain's CDR3 is CASKRLAGDYEQYF. Written as DNA, the CDR3 is TGTGCCAGCAAGAGGCTAGCGGGGGACTACGAGCAGTACTTC.

The V gene is TRBV28, the J gene TRBJ1-2, with 7 bases aligning to TRBD1. The CDR3 has 12 residues. Trimming cost V 6 bases and J 10 bases; bases outside gene matches: 8. The germline V gene encodes CDR1 MDHEN and CDR2 SYDVKM. For the CDR3, the DNA is TGTGCCAGCAGGATCGCACAGGGGAACTACACCTTC. Amino acids: CASRIAQGNYTF.

The rearrangement joins TRBV5-1 to TRBJ1-2; D is uncertain. Germline V CDR1 and CDR2: SGHRS, YFSETQ. This CDR3 contains 14 residues. The V gene lost 0 bases and the J gene lost 0 bases, with 6 bases spanning the gap. The CDR3: CASSLDTTNYGYTF. The CDR3 nucleotides read TGCGCCAGCAGCTTGGACACAACTAACTATGGCTACACCTTC.

This clone was detected a few times. The chain joins TRBV9 to TRBJ2-7; tentative D call: TRBD2 (6 bases). Deletions cut 3 bases from V and 4 bases from J, with 17 bases between. The CDR3 is 15 amino acids. In germline, CDR1 is SGDLS, CDR2 YYNGEE. The CDR3: CASSAGRERGYEQYF. The CDR3, as DNA: TGTGCCAGCAGCGCCGGGCGGGAACGAGGTTACGAGCAGTACTTC.

This clone was picked up a small number of times. V gene TRBV5-1 combines with J gene TRBJ1-1; D possibly corresponds to TRBD1 (5 bases). Looked up from germline, CDR1 is SGHRS and CDR2 is YFSETQ. This CDR3 spans 13 amino acids. V shed 5 bases and J shed 1 base, with 9 bases lying between them. The CDR3 loop reads CASSPGENTEAFF. The CDR3 DNA reads as TGCGCCAGCAGTCCGGGGGAGAACACTGAAGCTTTCTTT.

This chain links TRBV28 with TRBJ2-7; 12 bases are shared with TRBD1. This CDR3 contains 15 residues. CDR1 and CDR2 from the germline V gene are MDHEN and SYDVKM. V was clipped by 6 bases and J by 6 bases; unmatched bases: 9. DNA for the CDR3: TGTGCCAGCAGACAAGGGGGGACAGGGGGCGGCGAGCAGTACTTC. Translation: CASRQGGTGGGEQYF.

This sequence joins TRBV5-6 and TRBJ2-1; D might be TRBD2 (6 bases). V dropped 4 bases and J dropped 11 bases, with 16 bases sitting between them. The CDR3 runs 13 residues. Germline lookup yields CDR1 SGHDT and CDR2 YYEEEE. This CDR3 is CASSKWLADQQFF. The CDR3 region has the DNA TGTGCCAGCAGCAAGTGGTTAGCGGATCAGCAGTTCTTC.

The chain carries TRBV19 and TRBJ2-3; 10 nucleotides match TRBD1. The CDR3 contains 18 residues. The ends lost 3 bases at V and 3 bases at J; junction bases unmatched: 12. Germline CDR1 is LNHDA and CDR2 is SQIVND (reference sequence). The chain's CDR3 is CASSISGGGQGLTDTQYF. CDR3 sequence (DNA): TGTGCCAGTAGTATTTCAGGCGGGGGACAGGGGTTAACAGATACGCAGTATTTT.

The chain has TRBV7-2 and TRBJ1-2, with D possibly matching TRBD1 (5 bases). The CDR3 is 13 residues long. Germline loops: CDR1 SGHTA, CDR2 FQGNSA. Trimming stripped 3 bases from V and 8 bases from J, with 13 bases between. In nucleotides, the CDR3 is TGTGCCAGCAGCTTTTTAAGGGGTGAAGGCTACACCTTC. Amino acids: CASSFLRGEGYTF.

In this sample, this clone turned up once. V usage is TRBV2 and J usage is TRBJ2-1; 11 bases fit TRBD2. The V segment lost 5 bases and the J segment 4 bases; nucleotides outside the gene matches: 7. CDR3 length: 16 amino acids. In germline, CDR1 is SNHLY, CDR2 FYNNEI. CDR3 amino acids: CASSRTSGSLYNEQFF. The CDR3 bases are TGTGCCAGCAGTCGGACTAGCGGGTCGCTATACAATGAGCAGTTCTTC.

This chain connects TRBV5-1 to TRBJ2-7, with 11 positions matching TRBD1. CDR3 length: 13 residues. Germline V gene data show CDR1 as SGHRS and CDR2 as YFSETQ. Losses at the gene ends were 5 bases for V and 6 bases for J; bases not matched to a gene: 4. The CDR3 sequence is CASRRTGGGEQYF. The CDR3 DNA follows: TGCGCCAGCAGGCGGACAGGGGGCGGCGAGCAGTACTTC.

In DNA, the CDR3 is TGTGCCAGCAGTTACTCGAGGGATGAGCAGTTCTTC. Translating gives CASSYSRDEQFF. V and J are TRBV6-6 and TRBJ2-1; D possibly corresponds to TRBD2 (5 bases). CDR1 MNHNY and CDR2 SVGAGI come from the germline V gene (reference sequence). V was cut by 0 bases and J by 8 bases, with 5 bases left in between. This CDR3 region has 12 residues.

This sequence joins TRBV18 and TRBJ2-3, with D unresolved. This CDR3 is 16 amino acids long. CDR1 and CDR2 from the germline V gene are KGHSH and LQKENI. Trimming left V 8 bases short and J 6 bases short, with 24 bases between. The CDR3 nucleotides read TGTGCCAGCCCCAAGCTCGTGGGCGAACTGGGCGATACGCAGTATTTT. Amino acid sequence: CASPKLVGELGDTQYF.

This chain joins TRBV18 and TRBJ1-5; 7 bases are a match to TRBD1. This CDR3 has 13 residues. Per the germline V gene, CDR1 is KGHSH and CDR2 is LQKENI. V dropped 5 bases and J dropped 4; count of bases not matched to a gene: 2. CDR3: CASSSGQNQPQHF. Here the CDR3 DNA reads TGTGCCAGCTCATCGGGACAGAATCAGCCCCAGCATTTT.